This T cell receptor (beta chain) was identified during a study of T-cell memory formation after mild COVID-19. The study's findings and limits: The study found contracting CD4+ clones mainly in CM and EM and contracting CD8+ clones in EMRA. Prior to infection, memory already included some responding clones, suggesting cross-reactive memory joined. Still unconfirmed is whether the second-wave clones peaking on day 37 recognized SARS-CoV-2.

The CDR3 spans 14 residues. Germline CDR1 and CDR2: SGHAT and FQNNGV. Trimming left V 4 bases short and J 8 bases short, with 15 bases between. This clonotype was counted a few times. The antigen remains undetermined. From 5'RACE with constant-segment primers came TCR alpha and TCR beta cDNA libraries that carried sample barcodes and UMIs. MiXCR was run by TCRdb on the 5' RACE reads, yielding one entry per CDR3 protein. The table includes roughly 260,000 distinct CDR3 sequences, approximately 16% detected once. This clonotype was sampled from a man between 18 and 29 years old who had mild COVID-19 (a few samples of this study predate the infection). Cell type and time point are not known. This sequence joins TRBV11-2 and TRBJ2-1, with D hard to call. The sequencing sample was made of PBMCs or a T cell subset sorted from them (not recorded which). This CDR3 reads CASSSQWGTHEQFF. The CDR3 nucleotides are TGTGCCAGCAGCTCCCAGTGGGGTACACATGAGCAGTTCTTC.